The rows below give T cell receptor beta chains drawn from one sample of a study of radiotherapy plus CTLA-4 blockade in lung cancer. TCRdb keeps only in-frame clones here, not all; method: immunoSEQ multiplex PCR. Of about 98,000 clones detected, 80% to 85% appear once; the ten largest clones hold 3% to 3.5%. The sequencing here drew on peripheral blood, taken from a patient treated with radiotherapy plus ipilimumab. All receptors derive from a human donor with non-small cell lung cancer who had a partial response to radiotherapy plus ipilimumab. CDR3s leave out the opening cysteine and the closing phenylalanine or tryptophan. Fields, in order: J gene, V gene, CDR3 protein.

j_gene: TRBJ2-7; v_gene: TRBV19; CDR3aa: ASSPRTGGTAEQY
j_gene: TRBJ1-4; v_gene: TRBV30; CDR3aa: ALDRGNEKLF
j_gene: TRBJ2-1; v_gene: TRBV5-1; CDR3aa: ASKEPTHYLAGNNEQF
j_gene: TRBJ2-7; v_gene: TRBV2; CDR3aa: ASSHEQGYEQY
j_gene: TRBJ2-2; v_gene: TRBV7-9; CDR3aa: ASSLARYTNTGELF
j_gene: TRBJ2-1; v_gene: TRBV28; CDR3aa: ASSFGTSGEQF
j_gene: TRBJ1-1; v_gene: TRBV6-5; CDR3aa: ASSYRADSPSPF
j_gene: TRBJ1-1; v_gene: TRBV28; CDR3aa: ASLRGGSTEAF
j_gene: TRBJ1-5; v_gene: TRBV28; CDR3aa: ASSQGVQPQH
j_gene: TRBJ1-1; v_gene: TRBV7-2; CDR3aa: ASSSGGGNTEAF